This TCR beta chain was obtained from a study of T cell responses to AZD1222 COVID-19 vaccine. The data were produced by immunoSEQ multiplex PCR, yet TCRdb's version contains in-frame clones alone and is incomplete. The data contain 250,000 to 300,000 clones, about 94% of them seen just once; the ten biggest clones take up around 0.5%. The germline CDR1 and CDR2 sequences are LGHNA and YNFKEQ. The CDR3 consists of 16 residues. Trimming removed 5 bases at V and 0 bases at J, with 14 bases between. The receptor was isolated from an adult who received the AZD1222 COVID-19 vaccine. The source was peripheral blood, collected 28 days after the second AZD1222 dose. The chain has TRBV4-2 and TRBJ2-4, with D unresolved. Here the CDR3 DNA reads TGTGCCAGCAGCGCCCGGCCAACTATAGCCAAAAACATTCAGTACTTC. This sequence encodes CASSARPTIAKNIQYF.